One and the same sample provided the 7 T cell receptor beta chains below, sequenced in a study of blood T cell repertoires in COVID-19. TCRdb's table, derived via immunoSEQ multiplex PCR, lists solely in-frame clones and lacks some. The data show fewer than 250,000 clones, 75% to 85% seen once. The sample consisted of peripheral blood. The receptors were gathered from a woman between 70 and 85 years old with acute or convalescent COVID-19.

V is TRBV7-2 and J is TRBJ1-5; 7 positions match TRBD1. V shed 4 bases, J shed 6 bases, and the junction held 6 bases outside the gene matches. Germline V CDR1 and CDR2: SGHTA, FQGNSA. The CDR3 has 14 residues. The CDR3 DNA reads TGTGCCAGCAGCTATGACAGGGTGGGTCAGCCCCAGCATTTT. Its translation is CASSYDRVGQPQHF. Combining the CDR3 with reference TRBV7-2 and TRBJ1-5 gives the whole variable domain GAGVSQSPSNKVTEKGKDVELRCDPISGHTALYWYRQSLGQGLEFLIYFQGNSAPDKSGLPSDRFSAERTGGSVSTLTIQRTQQEDSAVYLCASSYDRVGQPQHFGDGTRLSIL.

This clone appeared a single time. V gene TRBV28 combines with J gene TRBJ1-5; the D is unclear. CDR3 size: 16 residues. Germline V gives CDR1 MDHEN, CDR2 SYDVKM. Trimming took off 2 bases at V and 3 bases at J, with 14 bases between the two ends. The CDR3 sequence: CASSLRQARPNQPQHF. The CDR3 DNA reads as TGTGCCAGCAGTTTAAGGCAGGCCCGACCCAATCAGCCCCAGCATTTT.

This clone has a handful of counts. This chain connects TRBV9 to TRBJ1-5; 10 positions agree with TRBD1. Per germline, CDR1 SGDLS and CDR2 YYNGEE. Germline trimming cut 4 bases from V and 7 bases from J; bases unmatched to any gene: 8. CDR3 size: 15 residues. CDR3 DNA: TGTGCCAGCAGCCCCTCGACAGGGGGCTTGCAGCCCCAGCATTTT. The encoded protein is CASSPSTGGLQPQHF.

The J gene is TRBJ2-3, the V gene TRBV27; TRBD2 matches at 10 bases. This CDR3 is built from 20 residues. Looked up from germline, CDR1 is MNHEY and CDR2 is SMNVEV (reference sequence). The V and J ends lost 0 bases and 1 base, in that order; junction bases with no gene match: 13. CDR3 nucleotides: TGTGCCAGCAGTTTATCCCTCTCTAGCGGGGGACCTTTCGGCACAGATACGCAGTATTTT. It yields the protein CASSLSLSSGGPFGTDTQYF.

V gene TRBV11-2 combines with J gene TRBJ2-1, with 7 bases that match TRBD2. CDR1 is SGHAT and CDR2 is FQNNGV in the germline V gene. After removal of 5 bases from V and 0 bases from J, the junction contained 7 bases not matched to a gene. There are 16 residues in the CDR3. Written as DNA, the CDR3 is TGTGCCAGCAGCCACGTGAGCGGGAACTCCTACAATGAGCAGTTCTTC. Protein: CASSHVSGNSYNEQFF.

The CDR3 spells CASSLGGAMNTEAFF. DNA of the CDR3: TGTGCCAGCAGCTTAGGAGGCGCCATGAACACTGAAGCTTTCTTT. The gene calls are TRBV11-2 and TRBJ1-1; no clear D. V lost 1 base, J lost 0 bases, and 9 bases lay in between. Looked up from germline, CDR1 is SGHAT and CDR2 is FQNNGV. This CDR3 is 15 amino acids long.

The chain links TRBV30 to TRBJ2-7; D unresolved. Germline V gene data show CDR1 as GTSNPN and CDR2 as SVGIG (reference sequence). V lost 0 bases to trimming and J lost 2 bases, with 17 bases between them. CDR3 size: 16 residues. CDR3 bases: TGTGCCTGGAGTGTAGGAGTAATTTCTGAGGCCTACGAGCAGTACTTC. The encoded protein is CAWSVGVISEAYEQYF.